This TCR beta chain was documented in a study of vaccination effects on CD4 cells after COVID-19. Study context: Two doses of either BNT162b2 or mRNA-1273 were given to each participant. Wells of around 2 million PBMC each were grown with about 9.5 IU/ml IL-2 and about 10 ug/ml peptides. Study-wide results and limits: Cross-reactivity toward common cold coronaviruses was confined to only 1 of 255 vaccine-induced clones in healthy vaccinees.

Once cultured for under 11 days, the cells underwent separation to obtain CD4+ T cells. On days 3 and 7, fresh IL-2 medium replaced half the medium. Repertoires were generated with immunoSEQ multiplex PCR, while TCRdb's copy carries only in-frame clones and drops some. The table has 30,000 or so clones, about 70% seen once; the top ten hold approximately 3.8%. CDR1 and CDR2 (germline): MGHRA, YSYEKL. CDR3 size: 16 residues. Trimming pared 4 bases from V and 0 bases from J, leaving 13 bases between. On this clone: Its target is unknown.

Source: CD4+ T cells from PBMCs cultured without peptide, taken before COVID-19 vaccination. The receptor's source is a human donor who received a COVID-19 vaccine. V usage is TRBV4-1 and J usage is TRBJ1-3; maybe TRBD1 (5 bases). The CDR3 reads CASSRGMRGSGNTIYF. The CDR3 DNA is TGCGCCAGCAGCCGGGGCATGCGGGGCTCTGGAAACACCATATATTTT.